This entry is about one T cell receptor beta chain. No antigen is known for it. Sequencing was done on patients that had shown CD8+CD57+ cell expansion by flow cytometry. The study sampled blood from patients who had received no therapy. The use of genomic DNA as template underpinned the TCR beta VDJ and CDR3 profiling. A single record per CDR3 protein comes from TCRdb applying MiXCR to the reads. The sample comprises just over 150,000 distinct CDR3 sequences, 40% to 60% of which are singletons, and roughly 30% rests with the top ten. This record belongs to a study of CD8+CD57+ T cells in acquired aplastic anemia. The study, taken as a whole, reports: Researchers report that fewer than 30 CD8+ CDR3 sequences appeared in both patients and controls.

Trimming cost V 4 bases and J 2 bases; bases outside gene matches: 7. This CDR3 spans 15 amino acids. CDR1 and CDR2 from the germline V gene are SGHRS and YFSETQ. The chain joins TRBV5-1 to TRBJ2-7; 9 bases align to TRBD1. What was sequenced was sorted CD4+, CD8+, or CD8+CD57+ T cells (not recorded which) from PBMCs. This TCR was recovered from a human donor with aplastic anemia. The CDR3: CASSATGTGTYEQYF. In DNA form, the CDR3 reads TGCGCCAGCAGCGCTACCGGGACAGGGACCTACGAGCAGTACTTC.